The 5 T cell receptor beta chains in this list originate from one sample, sequenced in a study of identical twins. One entry per CDR3 protein, called by TCRdb with MiXCR from the 5' RACE reads. The data contain roughly 190,000 distinct CDR3 sequences, about a sixth of them seen just once; the ten biggest clones take up 40%. In addition, the sample was reused for a study of T cells expressing NK-cell markers.

The sequenced sample was CD8+ T cells sorted from blood. The receptors shown here come from a woman between 18 and 29 years old in good health.

This chain joins TRBV7-9 and TRBJ1-2; 9 nucleotides agree with TRBD1. The V segment lost 5 bases and the J segment 3 bases; nucleotides outside the gene matches: 10. The germline V gene has CDR1 SEHNR and CDR2 FQNEAQ (reference sequence). The CDR3 runs 16 residues. Written as DNA, the CDR3 is TGTGCCAGCAGCCACCGTCGGGACAGGGAAGACTATGGCTACACCTTC. The encoded protein is CASSHRRDREDYGYTF.

In its sample, this clonotype was seen a few times. The chain links TRBV27 to TRBJ2-1; D remains unclear. CDR3 length: 13 residues. Trimming took 6 bases from V and 0 from J, leaving 6 bases between them. Looked up from germline, CDR1 is MNHEY and CDR2 is SMNVEV (reference sequence). This chain's CDR3 is CASRGSSYNEQFF. CDR3 coding DNA: TGTGCCAGCAGGGGAAGCTCCTACAATGAGCAGTTCTTC.

This chain uses TRBV27 with TRBJ2-7; 7 nucleotides agree with TRBD2. The CDR3 runs to 13 residues. Germline lookup yields CDR1 MNHEY and CDR2 SMNVEV (reference sequence). V dropped 4 bases and J dropped 6; count of bases not matched to a gene: 6. The CDR3, as DNA: TGTGCCAGCAGTTCCCGGGGGGTGCGCGAGCAGTACTTC. It is translated as CASSSRGVREQYF.

This chain uses TRBV12-3 or TRBV12-4 with TRBJ2-7, with TRBD2 matching 11 bases. V was pared by 3 bases and J by 1 base, with 2 bases of the junction left unmatched. This CDR3 region has 15 residues. CDR3 in amino acids: CASSFGTSGSYEQYF. The DNA for the CDR3 is TGTGCCAGCAGTTTCGGGACTAGCGGTTCCTACGAGCAGTACTTC.

The genes are TRBV6-6 and TRBJ2-7; no clear D gene. Trimming stripped 5 bases from V and 7 bases from J, with 15 bases between. There are 13 residues in the CDR3. CDR1 is MNHNY, CDR2 SVGAGI, per germline (reference sequence). CDR3 residues: CASSLTPPLEQYF. CDR3 DNA sequence: TGTGCCAGCAGTCTCACGCCTCCCTTGGAGCAGTACTTC.